This TCR beta chain was captured in a study of blood T cell repertoires in COVID-19. Overall study context: COVID-19 samples collected from the United States, Italy and Spain covered acute and convalescent phases.

The length of the CDR3 is 15 residues. Germline-derived CDR1 and CDR2 are LGHNA and YSLEER. V was pared by 1 base and J by 8 bases, with 17 bases between. The repertoire was sequenced with immunoSEQ multiplex PCR; TCRdb's copy has only in-frame clones and lacks some. Among a few hundred thousand clones, around 87% were seen once, and the ten largest hold about 1.7%. This clone occurred a few times. This clonotype originated in a woman aged 40 to 50 who had recovered from COVID-19. The chain recombines TRBV4-3 with TRBJ1-1; maybe TRBD1 (5 bases). Sequenced: PBMCs or T cells enriched from blood (not recorded which). CDR3 in DNA: TGCGCCAGCAGCCAAGCGGCAGGGCAAGGGAGGGAAGCTTTCTTT. This encodes CASSQAAGQGREAFF.